This TCR beta chain appears in the sequencing data of a study of Graves' ophthalmopathy and Graves' hyperthyroidism. Across the study: At initial diagnosis, peripheral blood was obtained, and this preceded any treatment. Whole-study findings and limits: Blood also contained most of the expanded thyroid clonotypes above 0.001 frequency. Sensitivity of around 67% and specificity of approximately 72% were achieved by the model that predicted ophthalmopathy progression.

All donors with ophthalmopathy were recorded as having moderate-to-severe activity, CAS ≥3, NOSPECS ≥4 and a duration under 3 months. Using RNA transcripts, the TCR beta CDR3 regions were amplified. A first-round RT-PCR used HTBI primers, followed by a second-round multiplex PCR. TCRdb fed the multiplex PCR reads into MiXCR, producing one record per CDR3 protein. The sample yields 600,000 to 950,000 distinct CDR3 sequences, 40% seen once. This clonotype occurred many times. Antigen specificity is unknown. V lost 1 base to trimming and J lost 4 bases, with 11 bases between them. Germline V lookup: CDR1 SGHTA, CDR2 FQGTGA. The CDR3 length is 16 residues.

The chain carries TRBV7-3 and TRBJ1-6, with D unclear. This receptor was taken from an adult man with Graves' ophthalmopathy. The sequenced sample consisted of peripheral blood. CDR3: CASSLIRQAYNSPLHF. DNA for the CDR3: TGTGCCAGCAGCTTAATTCGGCAGGCATATAATTCACCCCTCCACTTT.